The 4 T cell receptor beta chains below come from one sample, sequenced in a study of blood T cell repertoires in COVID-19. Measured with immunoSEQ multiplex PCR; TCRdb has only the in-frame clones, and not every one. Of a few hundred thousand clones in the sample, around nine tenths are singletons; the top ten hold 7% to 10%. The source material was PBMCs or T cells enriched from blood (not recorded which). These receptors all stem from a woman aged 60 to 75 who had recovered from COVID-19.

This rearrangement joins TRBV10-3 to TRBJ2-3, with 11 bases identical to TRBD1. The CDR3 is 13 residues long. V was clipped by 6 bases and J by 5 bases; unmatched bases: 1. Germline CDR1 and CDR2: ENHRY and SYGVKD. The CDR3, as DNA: TGTGCCATCAGGGGGACAGGGGGAGATACGCAGTATTTT. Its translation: CAIRGTGGDTQYF.

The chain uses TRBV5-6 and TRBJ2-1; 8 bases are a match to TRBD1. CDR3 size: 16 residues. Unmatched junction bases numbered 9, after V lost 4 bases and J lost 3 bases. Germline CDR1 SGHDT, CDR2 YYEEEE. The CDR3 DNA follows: TGTGCCAGCAGCGGATCCGGGACAGGAGTCTACAATGAGCAGTTCTTC. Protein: CASSGSGTGVYNEQFF.

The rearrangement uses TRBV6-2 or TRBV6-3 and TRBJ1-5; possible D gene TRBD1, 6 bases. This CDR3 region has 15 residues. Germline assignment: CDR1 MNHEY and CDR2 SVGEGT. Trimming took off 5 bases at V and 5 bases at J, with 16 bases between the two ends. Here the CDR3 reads CASSARGRGDQPQHF. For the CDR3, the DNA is TGTGCCAGCAGTGCCAGGGGCAGGGGTGATCAGCCCCAGCATTTT.

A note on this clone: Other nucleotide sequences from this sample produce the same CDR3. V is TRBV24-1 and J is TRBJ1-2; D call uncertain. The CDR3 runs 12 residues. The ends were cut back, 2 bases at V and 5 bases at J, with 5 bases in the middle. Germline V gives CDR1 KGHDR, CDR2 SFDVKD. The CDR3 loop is CATSDSSYGYTF. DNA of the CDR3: TGTGCCACCAGTGATTCCTCGTATGGCTACACCTTC.